The 19 T cell receptor beta chains given below trace back to one sample, sequenced in a study of beta chain features in type 1 diabetes. Their antigens are not known. Expressed TCRB transcripts were sequenced, since all the RNA that had been isolated was reverse transcribed. Profiled with immunoSEQ multiplex PCR; TCRdb holds only in-frame clones, not every one. Of 300,000 to 350,000 clones in the sample, 9.3% were seen once. Points from the study as a whole: Among all four CD4+ subsets, Type 1 diabetes patients had TCRB CDR3s that were moderately but significantly shorter.

The sample consisted of central memory CD4+ T cells from blood. All receptors derive from a man younger than 40 with type 1 diabetes.

This chain uses TRBV19 with TRBJ2-7; D not resolved. CDR1 and CDR2 (germline): LNHDA, SQIVND (reference sequence). This CDR3 region has 13 residues. V was clipped by 5 bases and J by 1 base, with 9 bases between them. The CDR3 reads CASSPAGSYEQYF. The CDR3 DNA sequence: TGTGCCAGTAGTCCCGCCGGTTCCTACGAGCAGTACTTC.

The sample holds a few counts of this clone. The rearrangement joins TRBV2 to TRBJ1-1; D unresolved. V dropped 4 bases and J dropped 1 base, with 4 bases sitting between them. This CDR3 is built from 12 residues. Per germline, CDR1 SNHLY and CDR2 FYNNEI. CDR3: CASSVENTEAFF. In DNA form, the CDR3 reads TGTGCCAGCAGTGTGGAGAACACTGAAGCTTTCTTT.

V is TRBV7-2 and J is TRBJ1-1, with 7 bases matching TRBD1. J was trimmed by 0 bases and V by 4 bases; bases with no gene match: 5. CDR1 is SGHTA, CDR2 FQGNSA, per germline. CDR3 size: 15 residues. The CDR3: CASSSGGHLNTEAFF. CDR3 in DNA: TGTGCCAGCAGCTCAGGGGGACACTTGAACACTGAAGCTTTCTTT.

This clone appeared a few times. The J gene is TRBJ2-1, the V gene TRBV10-3; TRBD2 agrees at 7 bases. V lost 8 bases and J lost 5; bases outside the gene matches: 9. This CDR3 has 14 amino acids. Germline V gene data show CDR1 as ENHRY and CDR2 as SYGVKD. The CDR3 protein is CAIGSREGDNEQFF. CDR3 coding DNA: TGTGCCATCGGTTCCAGGGAGGGAGACAATGAGCAGTTCTTC.

This clone was detected a few times. This chain joins TRBV10-3 and TRBJ2-7, with D uncertain. CDR3 length: 12 amino acids. Trimming took off 3 bases at V and 3 bases at J, with 6 bases between the two ends. Germline CDR1 is ENHRY and CDR2 is SYGVKD. For the CDR3, the DNA is TGTGCCATCAGTGATGAGCTCTACGAGCAGTACTTC. It is translated as CAISDELYEQYF.

This clone turned up a few times. V gene TRBV9 combines with J gene TRBJ1-3, with 9 bases matching TRBD1. Losses at the gene ends were 3 bases for V and 2 bases for J; bases not matched to a gene: 9. The CDR3 has 17 amino acids. Germline assignment: CDR1 SGDLS and CDR2 YYNGEE. The CDR3 DNA reads as TGTGCCAGCAGCGCGGGGACAGGGTGGGTTGCTGGAAACACCATATATTTT. This gives the protein CASSAGTGWVAGNTIYF.

This clone was counted a few times. J is TRBJ1-2 and V is TRBV6-6; 7 nucleotides align to TRBD1. J was trimmed by 5 bases and V by 2 bases; bases with no gene match: 8. The CDR3 is 15 amino acids. CDR1 MNHNY and CDR2 SVGAGI come from the germline V gene (reference sequence). The CDR3 sequence: CASSYTDRADYGYTF. CDR3 sequence (DNA): TGTGCCAGCAGTTACACCGACAGGGCGGATTATGGCTACACCTTC.

This clone was counted a few times. The chain carries TRBV21-1 and TRBJ2-7; TRBD2 is the table's D call and was not checked against the DNA. TRBV21-1 is annotated as a pseudogene. The CDR3 sequence is 21 residues long. The CDR3 nucleotides read TGTGCCAGCAGCAAAGCGGTCGGGGGGGCCACCACCTCAGCTAGCTCCTACGAGCAGTACTTC. Amino acids: CASSKAVGGATTSASSYEQYF.

The chain employs TRBV25-1 and TRBJ2-7, with a possible D match to TRBD1 (6 bases). Trimming took off 4 bases at V and 4 bases at J, with 11 bases between the two ends. Germline V gives CDR1 MGHDK, CDR2 SYGVNS. The CDR3 runs to 13 residues. CDR3 sequence reads: CASSGYTGYEQYF. The CDR3 nucleotides read TGTGCCAGCAGTGGATACACAGGGTACGAGCAGTACTTC.

The sample holds many counts of this clone. The same CDR3 can be traced to other DNA sequences in this sample. The chain carries TRBV28 and TRBJ2-7; no clear D gene. Germline CDR1 is MDHEN and CDR2 is SYDVKM. The CDR3 spans 12 residues. V lost 6 bases and J 4 bases, leaving 10 bases between the germline ends. The CDR3 nucleotides are TGTGCCAGCAGCTCCCAGGTATACGAGCAGTACTTC. Translation gives CASSSQVYEQYF.

This clone was seen many times. This chain connects TRBV6-1 to TRBJ1-5, with a weak D call TRBD1 (5 bases). Per germline, CDR1 MNHNS and CDR2 SASEGT. The CDR3 covers 13 residues. V was clipped by 7 bases and J by 7 bases, with 14 bases between them. The CDR3 loop is CASKQDLGQPQHF. The CDR3 DNA sequence: TGTGCCAGCAAACAGGACCTGGGACAGCCCCAGCATTTT.

This clone was observed at least ten times. The chain links TRBV7-2 to TRBJ2-1; D ambiguous. The CDR3 runs to 13 residues. Looked up from germline, CDR1 is SGHTA and CDR2 is FQGNSA. The V end lost 5 bases, the J end lost 5 bases, and 10 bases lay between the germline ends. The CDR3 bases are TGTGCCAGCAGCACCCACCCGGACAATGAGCAGTTCTTC. Residues: CASSTHPDNEQFF.

In this sample, this clone turned up a few times. V is TRBV20-1 and J is TRBJ1-2; unclear D gene. CDR1 DFQATT and CDR2 SNEGSKA come from the germline V gene (reference sequence). The length of the CDR3 is 11 residues. Trimming took 1 base from V and 7 from J, leaving 7 bases between them. The CDR3 loop is CSARAGRGYTF. Written as DNA, the CDR3 is TGCAGTGCTAGAGCGGGCCGTGGCTACACCTTC.

This clone has just a few counts. The rearrangement uses TRBV9 and TRBJ2-7; no clear D. The V gene's germline CDR1 is SGDLS and CDR2 YYNGEE. V lost 4 bases, J lost 0 bases, and 5 bases lay in between. The CDR3 runs 12 residues. This CDR3 is CASSPSSYEQYF. The CDR3 DNA follows: TGTGCCAGCAGCCCGAGCTCCTACGAGCAGTACTTC.

V and J are TRBV6-5 and TRBJ2-7; D is uncertain. Germline V gene data show CDR1 as MNHEY and CDR2 as SVGAGI. CDR3 length equals 14 residues. V was trimmed by 1 base and J by 2 bases, leaving 9 bases between them. The chain's CDR3 is CASSYLGRPYEQYF. CDR3 in DNA: TGTGCCAGCAGTTACTTGGGCAGGCCCTACGAGCAGTACTTC.

The rearrangement links TRBV7-8 to TRBJ1-6; no firm D call. Trimming shortened V by 5 bases and J by 10 bases, and 12 bases separated the two germline ends. Germline values: CDR1 SGHVS, CDR2 FQNEAQ. The CDR3 totals 13 residues. The CDR3 reads CASSLTEGSPLHF. CDR3 nucleotide sequence: TGTGCCAGCAGCCTTACAGAGGGATCACCCCTCCACTTT.

This clone showed up just a few times. The chain combines TRBV7-8 with TRBJ2-5, with 7 bases identical to TRBD1. CDR1 and CDR2 from the germline V gene are SGHVS and FQNEAQ. CDR3 length: 16 amino acids. V lost 8 bases to trimming and J lost 1 base; unmatched junction nucleotides: 13. The CDR3 spells CASRKNRDSVQETQYF. CDR3 DNA: TGTGCCAGCCGAAAAAACCGGGACAGCGTCCAAGAGACCCAGTACTTC.

This clone was picked up a small number of times. The genes are TRBV9 and TRBJ2-7, with TRBD2 matching 8 bases. V shed 7 bases, J shed 5 bases, and the junction held 11 bases outside the gene matches. Germline CDR1 SGDLS, CDR2 YYNGEE. CDR3 size: 14 residues. The DNA for the CDR3 is TGTGCCAGCCGGCCGGGAGGGGAGCCCAACGAGCAGTACTTC. It translates to CASRPGGEPNEQYF. Based on the CDR3 plus reference TRBV9 and TRBJ2-7, the full variable domain is DSGVTQTPKHLITATGQRVTLRCSPRSGDLSVYWYQQSLDQGLQFLIQYYNGEERAKGNILERFSAQQFPDLHSELNLSSLELGDSALYFCASRPGGEPNEQYFGPGTRLTVT.

The chain has TRBV7-9 and TRBJ1-1; no clear D. The CDR3 is 11 residues long. Germline lookup yields CDR1 SEHNR and CDR2 FQNEAQ (reference sequence). Trimming removed 1 base from V and 6 bases from J, with 3 bases in between. The CDR3 DNA reads TGTGCCAGCAGCTTAGAGGCTGAAGCTTTCTTT. This encodes CASSLEAEAFF.